What follows are 19 T cell receptor beta chains derived from one specimen sequenced in a study of blood T cell repertoires in COVID-19. Libraries were prepared by immunoSEQ multiplex PCR; TCRdb keeps only in-frame clonotypes and omits some of them. The table has roughly 120,000 clones, around 90% seen once. Material: peripheral blood. The receptor source for this set is a human donor in a cohort sampled during active COVID-19.

This chain links TRBV24-1 with TRBJ2-3; D is unresolved. The V gene lost 6 bases and the J gene lost 6 bases, with 6 bases spanning the gap. This CDR3 comprises 11 residues. Germline V CDR1 and CDR2: KGHDR, SFDVKD. The CDR3 region has the DNA TGTGCCACCAGTATTTCGGATACGCAGTATTTT. Its translation: CATSISDTQYF.

This clone was seen once. CDR3 sequence (DNA): TGTGCCAGCAGCTTTAAAAGCGGGGGGGCCATGGAGACCCAGTACTTC. Amino acid sequence: CASSFKSGGAMETQYF. This chain connects TRBV5-4 to TRBJ2-5; TRBD2 agrees at 10 bases. This CDR3 is built from 16 residues. Germline V gene sequence: CDR1 SGHNT, CDR2 YYREEE (reference sequence). V gave up 2 bases and J gave up 5 bases; unmatched junction bases: 9. The variable domain in full, completed from reference TRBV5-4 and TRBJ2-5, reads ETGVTQSPTHLIKTRGQQVTLRCSSQSGHNTVSWYQQALGQGPQFIFQYYREEENGRGNFPPRFSGLQFPNYSSELNVNALELDDSALYLCASSFKSGGAMETQYFGPGTRLLVL.

V gene TRBV15 combines with J gene TRBJ1-6, with D hard to call. Germline loops: CDR1 LNHNV, CDR2 YYDKDF (reference sequence). V lost 6 bases, J lost 2 bases, and 14 bases lay in between. This CDR3 comprises 16 residues. The CDR3 here is CATRTGGSTYNSPLHF. The CDR3 DNA is TGTGCCACCAGGACGGGTGGAAGTACCTATAATTCACCCCTCCACTTT.

V gene TRBV9 combines with J gene TRBJ1-1; the D gene is possibly TRBD1 (5 bases). CDR3 length: 14 amino acids. The V end lost 3 bases, the J end lost 7 bases, and 16 bases lay between the germline ends. Germline CDR1 SGDLS, CDR2 YYNGEE. Here the CDR3 DNA reads TGTGCCAGCAGCGCCTATCAGGGAGGGAGTGAAGCTTTCTTT. Amino acids: CASSAYQGGSEAFF. The whole variable domain, filled in from reference TRBV9 and TRBJ1-1, reads DSGVTQTPKHLITATGQRVTLRCSPRSGDLSVYWYQQSLDQGLQFLIQYYNGEERAKGNILERFSAQQFPDLHSELNLSSLELGDSALYFCASSAYQGGSEAFFGQGTRLTVV.

V and J are TRBV7-9 and TRBJ2-1; 14 bases match TRBD2. The V and J ends lost 10 bases and 4 bases, in that order; junction bases with no gene match: 18. Germline V gene lookup returns CDR1 SEHNR and CDR2 FQNEAQ (reference sequence). The CDR3 is made up of 19 amino acids. The CDR3 DNA follows: TGTGCCACACAACGCCGACTAGCGGGAGGGCGAAGTCTGTACAATGAGCAGTTCTTC. Protein sequence: CATQRRLAGGRSLYNEQFF. Drawing the rest from reference TRBV7-9 and TRBJ2-1, the complete variable domain is DTGVSQNPRHKITKRGQNVTFRCDPISEHNRLYWYRQTLGQGPEFLTYFQNEAQLEKSRLLSDRFSAERPKGSFSTLEIQRTEQGDSAMYLCATQRRLAGGRSLYNEQFFGPGTRLTVL.

The chain recombines TRBV7-8 with TRBJ2-1, with D perhaps TRBD1 (6 bases). The CDR3 totals 20 residues. Germline values: CDR1 SGHVS, CDR2 FQNEAQ. Trimming pared 4 bases from V and 0 bases from J, leaving 25 bases between. The CDR3 sequence is CASSYRGGQAGANSYNEQFF. The CDR3 coding sequence is TGTGCCAGCAGCTATCGGGGCGGGCAGGCAGGGGCTAACTCCTACAATGAGCAGTTCTTC.

In this sample, this clone turned up once. The chain couples TRBV28 to TRBJ2-2; tentatively, D is TRBD2 (5 bases). Deletions cut 6 bases from V and 6 bases from J, with 17 bases between. Germline V gene sequence: CDR1 MDHEN, CDR2 SYDVKM. The CDR3 length is 15 residues. Here the CDR3 reads CASSPDHSVAGELFF. The CDR3 coding sequence is TGTGCCAGCAGCCCAGATCATAGCGTCGCCGGGGAGCTGTTTTTT. Filled out from reference TRBV28 and TRBJ2-2, the complete variable domain reads DVKVTQSSRYLVKRTGEKVFLECVQDMDHENMFWYRQDPGLGLRLIYFSYDVKMKEKGDIPEGYSVSREKKERFSLILESASTNQTSMYLCASSPDHSVAGELFFGEGSRLTVL.

V usage is TRBV19 and J usage is TRBJ2-1; 10 nucleotides agree with TRBD2. V lost 5 bases to trimming and J lost 8 bases; unmatched junction nucleotides: 12. This CDR3 is 16 amino acids long. Germline assignment: CDR1 LNHDA and CDR2 SQIVND (reference sequence). CDR3 amino acids: CASSPGTSVALYEQFF. The DNA for the CDR3 is TGTGCCAGTAGTCCCGGGACTAGCGTCGCGCTTTATGAGCAGTTCTTC.

The CDR3 spells CASSIRGGELFF. CDR3 DNA: TGTGCCAGCAGCATCAGGGGCGGGGAGCTGTTTTTT. This chain uses TRBV12-3 or TRBV12-4 with TRBJ2-2; D is possibly TRBD1 (6 bases). Trimming took 6 bases from V and 7 from J, leaving 9 bases between them. The CDR3 sequence is 12 residues long.

This sequence joins TRBV4-3 and TRBJ1-4, with TRBD1 matching 7 bases. This CDR3 contains 16 residues. The germline CDR1 and CDR2 sequences are LGHNA and YSLEER. V lost 4 bases, J lost 4 bases, and 9 bases stayed unmatched. The CDR3 DNA reads TGCGCCAGCAGCCCCAGACGGGACAGACTTAATGAAAAACTGTTTTTT. Its translation is CASSPRRDRLNEKLFF.

The chain uses TRBV7-9 and TRBJ2-6; a weak D match, TRBD2 (6 bases). Germline V gene sequence: CDR1 SEHNR, CDR2 FQNEAQ (reference sequence). This CDR3 region has 16 residues. V lost 7 bases, J lost 0 bases, and 13 bases lay in between. CDR3 amino acids: CASNPSGVSGANVLTF. The CDR3 DNA reads TGTGCCAGCAACCCCTCGGGGGTCTCTGGGGCCAACGTCCTGACTTTC.

V and J are TRBV7-9 and TRBJ1-4; D is unclear. This CDR3 has 15 residues. V dropped 2 bases and J dropped 10 bases, with 17 bases sitting between them. Germline V gene lookup returns CDR1 SEHNR and CDR2 FQNEAQ (reference sequence). CDR3 loop: CASSLPGEGLGKLFF. DNA of the CDR3: TGTGCCAGCAGCTTACCAGGCGAGGGTTTGGGAAAACTGTTTTTT.

The J gene is TRBJ1-3, the V gene TRBV4-1; TRBD1 matches at 11 bases. The CDR3 length is 21 residues. Per the germline V gene, CDR1 is MGHRA and CDR2 is YSYEKL. The ends lost 4 bases at V and 0 bases at J; junction bases unmatched: 17. The CDR3: CASSRLSGTGGIQSSGNTIYF. For the CDR3, the DNA is TGCGCCAGCAGCCGCCTTTCCGGGACAGGGGGGATTCAAAGCTCTGGAAACACCATATATTTT.

This chain uses TRBV6-1 with TRBJ1-5; 7 nucleotides align to TRBD1. This CDR3 has 16 residues. Germline trimming cut 2 bases from V and 7 bases from J; bases unmatched to any gene: 11. CDR1 and CDR2 from the germline V gene are MNHNS and SASEGT. The CDR3 is CASSELARGITQPQHF. The DNA for the CDR3 is TGTGCCAGCAGTGAACTGGCCAGGGGGATCACACAGCCCCAGCATTTT.

The rearrangement uses TRBV20-1 and TRBJ2-5, with no clear D. The V gene's germline CDR1 is DFQATT and CDR2 SNEGSKA (reference sequence). This CDR3 contains 11 residues. V gave up 3 bases and J gave up 9 bases, with 11 bases separating them. CDR3 nucleotides: TGCAGTGCTAGGTCCAGCGCGCCCCAGTACTTC. Residues: CSARSSAPQYF.

The rearrangement joins TRBV28 to TRBJ1-4, with a possible D match to TRBD1 (5 bases). The CDR3 extends over 14 amino acids. V shed 1 base and J shed 5 bases, with 8 bases lying between them. Germline values: CDR1 MDHEN, CDR2 SYDVKM. DNA for the CDR3: TGTGCCAGCAGTTTATCAGGGATAAATGAAAAACTGTTTTTT. Amino acid sequence: CASSLSGINEKLFF.

This chain joins TRBV7-3 and TRBJ2-1, with TRBD2 matching over 7 bases. CDR3 length: 15 residues. Trimming cost V 5 bases and J 4 bases; bases outside gene matches: 8. The germline V gene has CDR1 SGHTA and CDR2 FQGTGA. CDR3 DNA sequence: TGTGCCAGCAGCGCTACTAGCGTTCGATACAATGAGCAGTTCTTC. It codes for CASSATSVRYNEQFF.

The CDR3: CASSTGASGVLKQYF. CDR3 bases: TGTGCCAGTAGTACCGGGGCTAGCGGGGTCCTCAAGCAGTACTTC. The rearrangement links TRBV19 to TRBJ2-7; the match to TRBD2 covers 9 bases. The junction had 12 bases not matched to a gene; V was cut back by 4 bases and J by 8 bases. Germline V gene lookup returns CDR1 LNHDA and CDR2 SQIVND (reference sequence). The CDR3 runs 15 residues.

The rearrangement joins TRBV5-4 to TRBJ1-3, with 9 bases identical to TRBD1. The trim removed 0 bases at V and 0 bases at J, leaving 7 bases unmatched. Germline V gives CDR1 SGHNT, CDR2 YYREEE (reference sequence). The CDR3 is made up of 18 amino acids. The CDR3 DNA reads TGTGCCAGCAGCTTGGTTGCGGGGACAGGGTACTCTGGAAACACCATATATTTT. Its protein is CASSLVAGTGYSGNTIYF. Full variable domain (missing parts from reference TRBV5-4 and TRBJ1-3): ETGVTQSPTHLIKTRGQQVTLRCSSQSGHNTVSWYQQALGQGPQFIFQYYREEENGRGNFPPRFSGLQFPNYSSELNVNALELDDSALYLCASSLVAGTGYSGNTIYFGEGSWLTVV.